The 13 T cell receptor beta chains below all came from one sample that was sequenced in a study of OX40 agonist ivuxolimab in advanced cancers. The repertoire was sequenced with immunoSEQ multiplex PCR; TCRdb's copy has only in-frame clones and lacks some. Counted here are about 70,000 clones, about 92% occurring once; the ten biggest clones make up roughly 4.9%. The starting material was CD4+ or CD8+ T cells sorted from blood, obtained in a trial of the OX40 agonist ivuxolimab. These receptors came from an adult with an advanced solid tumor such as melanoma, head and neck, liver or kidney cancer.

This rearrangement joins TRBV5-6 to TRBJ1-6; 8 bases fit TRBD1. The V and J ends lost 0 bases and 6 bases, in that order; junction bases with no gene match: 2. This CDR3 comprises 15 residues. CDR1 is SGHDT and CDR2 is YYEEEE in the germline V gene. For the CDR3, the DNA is TGTGCCAGCAGCTTGGGGACAGGGCCTAATTCACCCCTCCACTTT. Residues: CASSLGTGPNSPLHF.

CDR3 residues: CASSLISGDSSGNTIYF. As DNA, the CDR3 is TGTGCCAGCAGCTTAATCTCAGGGGACAGCTCTGGAAACACCATATATTTT. The chain has TRBV7-9 and TRBJ1-3, with 7 positions matching TRBD1. The CDR3 extends over 17 amino acids. Germline V CDR1 and CDR2: SEHNR, FQNEAQ (reference sequence). V trimming: 2 bases; J trimming: 0 bases; junction bases outside the gene matches: 7.

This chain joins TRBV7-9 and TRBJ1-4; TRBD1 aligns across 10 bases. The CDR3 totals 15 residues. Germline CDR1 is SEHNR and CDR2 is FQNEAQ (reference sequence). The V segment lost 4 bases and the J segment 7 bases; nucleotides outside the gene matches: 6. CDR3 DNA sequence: TGTGCCAGCAGCTCAGGGACAGGGGATTTTGAAAAACTGTTTTTT. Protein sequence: CASSSGTGDFEKLFF.

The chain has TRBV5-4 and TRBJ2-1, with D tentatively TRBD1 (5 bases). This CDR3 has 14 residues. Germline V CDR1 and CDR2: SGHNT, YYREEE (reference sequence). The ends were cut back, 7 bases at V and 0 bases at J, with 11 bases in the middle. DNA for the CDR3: TGTGCCAGCGAAAGGGGTAGCTCCTACAATGAGCAGTTCTTC. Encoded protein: CASERGSSYNEQFF.

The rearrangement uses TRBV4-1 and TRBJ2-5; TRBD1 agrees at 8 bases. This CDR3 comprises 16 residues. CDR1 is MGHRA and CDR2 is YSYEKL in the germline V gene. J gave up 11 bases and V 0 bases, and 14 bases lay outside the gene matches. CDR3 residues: CASSQEPGQGNDEQYF. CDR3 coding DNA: TGCGCCAGCAGCCAAGAACCAGGACAGGGAAATGATGAGCAGTACTTC.

CDR3 loop: CASTTNTGELFF. In nucleotides, the CDR3 is TGTGCCAGCACCACGAACACCGGGGAGCTGTTTTTT. The gene calls are TRBV7-9 and TRBJ2-2; D remains ambiguous. Per the germline V gene, CDR1 is SEHNR and CDR2 is FQNEAQ (reference sequence). The CDR3 consists of 12 residues. Trimming pared 7 bases from V and 0 bases from J, leaving 3 bases between.

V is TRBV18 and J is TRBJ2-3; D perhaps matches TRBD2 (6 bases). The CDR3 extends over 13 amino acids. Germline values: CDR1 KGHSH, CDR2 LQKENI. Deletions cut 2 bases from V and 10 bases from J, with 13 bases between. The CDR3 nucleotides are TGTGCCAGCTCACCAGGGAGGCAAGAGGCGCAGTATTTT. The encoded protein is CASSPGRQEAQYF.

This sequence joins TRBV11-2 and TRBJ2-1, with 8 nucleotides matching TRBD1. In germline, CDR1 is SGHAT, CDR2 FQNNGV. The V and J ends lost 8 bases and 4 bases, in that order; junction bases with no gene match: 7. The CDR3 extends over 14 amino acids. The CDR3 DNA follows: TGTGCCAGCCGCGGGCAGGGGGCGTACAATGAGCAGTTCTTC. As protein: CASRGQGAYNEQFF.

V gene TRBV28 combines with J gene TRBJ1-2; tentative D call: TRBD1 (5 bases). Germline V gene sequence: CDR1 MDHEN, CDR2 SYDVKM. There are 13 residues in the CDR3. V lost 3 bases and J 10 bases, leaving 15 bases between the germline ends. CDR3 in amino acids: CASSFAGQGPYTF. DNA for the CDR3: TGTGCCAGCAGTTTTGCCGGGCAGGGCCCCTACACCTTC.

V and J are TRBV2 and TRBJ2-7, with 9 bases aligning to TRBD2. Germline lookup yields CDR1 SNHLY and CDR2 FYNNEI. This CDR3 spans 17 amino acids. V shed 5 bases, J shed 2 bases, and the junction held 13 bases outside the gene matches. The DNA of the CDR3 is TGTGCCAGCAGTCGACAGGGACTAGCCGTTAGCACCTACGAGCAGTACTTC. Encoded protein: CASSRQGLAVSTYEQYF.

The CDR3 DNA is TGTGCCAGCAGCCCGGGGACAGGCCGCTCTGGAAACACCATATATTTT. This sequence encodes CASSPGTGRSGNTIYF. The J gene is TRBJ1-3, the V gene TRBV11-3; 8 positions agree with TRBD1. The CDR3 spans 16 residues. With V trimmed by 5 bases and J by 0 bases, 6 bases remained unmatched. Germline V gene sequence: CDR1 SGHNT, CDR2 YENEEA.

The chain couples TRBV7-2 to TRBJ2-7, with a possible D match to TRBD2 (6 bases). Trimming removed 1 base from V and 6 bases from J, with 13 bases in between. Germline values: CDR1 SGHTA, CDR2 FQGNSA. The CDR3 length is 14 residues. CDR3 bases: TGTGCCAGCAGCTTAGGACTAGTCGGTAGCGAGCAGTACTTC. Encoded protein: CASSLGLVGSEQYF. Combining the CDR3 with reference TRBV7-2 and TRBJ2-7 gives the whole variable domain GAGVSQSPSNKVTEKGKDVELRCDPISGHTALYWYRQSLGQGLEFLIYFQGNSAPDKSGLPSDRFSAERTGGSVSTLTIQRTQQEDSAVYLCASSLGLVGSEQYFGPGTRLTVT.

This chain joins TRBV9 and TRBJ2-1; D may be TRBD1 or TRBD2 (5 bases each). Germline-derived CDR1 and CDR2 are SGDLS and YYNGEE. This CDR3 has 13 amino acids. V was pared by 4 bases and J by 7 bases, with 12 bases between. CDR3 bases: TGTGCCAGCAGCACGGGACCTCTTAATGAGCAGTTCTTC. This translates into CASSTGPLNEQFF.